The subject of this entry is one T cell receptor beta chain. This sample is part of a study of blood T cell repertoires in COVID-19. Study overall: Acute and convalescent COVID-19 specimens originated in the United States, Italy and Spain. In each case, the material was cDNA or gDNA derived from T cells, B-cell-depleted T cells, or PBMCs.

The germline V and J ends were trimmed by 6 bases and 4 bases, with 16 bases remaining between them. The germline CDR1 and CDR2 sequences are SGHDN and FVKESK. There are 15 residues in the CDR3. Only in-frame clones appear in the TCRdb table, and some are missing; sequencing was by immunoSEQ multiplex PCR. The sample has about 100,000 clones; 80% are singletons. The genes are TRBV14 and TRBJ2-1, with a tentative D call TRBD1 (5 bases). The receptor's source is a man in his sixties or seventies with active or convalescent COVID-19. Material for sequencing was peripheral blood. The CDR3 region has the DNA TGTGCCAGCAGTCAGGGCCAGGGCGCGTACAATGAGCAGTTCTTC. Amino acids: CASSQGQGAYNEQFF.